This T cell receptor beta chain was captured in a study of OX40 agonist ivuxolimab in advanced cancers. Study in general: Patient treatment consisted of intravenous ivuxolimab administration every 2 weeks at 0.01 to 10 mg/kg. Prior checkpoint blockade (anti-PD-1, anti-PD-L1 or anti-CTLA-4) was permitted; about 40% had it. Findings and caveats of the study: Mean expanded clone counts were higher in CD8+ than CD4+ T cells.

Using immunoSEQ multiplex PCR, the repertoire was profiled, and TCRdb retains in-frame clones only, with some absent. The sample records approximately 65,000 clones, approximately 92% being singletons. In the case of this clone: The antigen is not known.

The length of the CDR3 is 16 residues. This TCR was recovered from an adult with an advanced solid tumor such as melanoma, head and neck, liver or kidney cancer. The specimen comprised CD4+ or CD8+ T cells sorted from blood, sampled in a trial of the OX40 agonist ivuxolimab. The J gene is TRBJ2-5, the V gene TRBV21-1; the D call of TRBD1 is as the table states it, not checked on the DNA. TRBV21-1 is classified as a pseudogene. CDR3 loop: CASSTHTGVRSETQYF. The CDR3 bases are TGTGCCAGCAGCACTCATACAGGGGTTCGGTCTGAGACCCAGTACTTC.